This TCR beta chain was found in a study of blood T cell repertoires in COVID-19. Across the whole study: The analysed material was cDNA or gDNA that came from T cells, B-cell-depleted T cells, or PBMCs.

Germline V gene data show CDR1 as SEHNR and CDR2 as FQNEAQ (reference sequence). The CDR3 has 16 residues. Trimming shortened V by 8 bases and J by 0 bases, and 17 bases separated the two germline ends. Sequencing used immunoSEQ multiplex PCR; TCRdb keeps in-frame clones, though not all of them. This sample carries 30,000 to 40,000 clones, approximately 91% of them seen once, and the ten largest clones take about 2.3%. The TCR comes from a human donor in a cohort sampled during active COVID-19. The chain carries TRBV7-9 and TRBJ1-3; D perhaps matches TRBD1 (5 bases). Sequenced input: peripheral blood. The CDR3 coding sequence is TGTGCCAGCCGCGGACACAAGCCCAGCTCTGGAAACACCATATATTTT. Protein product: CASRGHKPSSGNTIYF.